This TCR beta chain was captured by sequencing in a study of CD8+ T cells in alopecia areata. Treatment denoted: oral pan-JAK inhibitor, 5-10 mg twice daily. Once RNA had been extracted, it was reverse transcribed into cDNA to act as the sequencing template. The table came from immunoSEQ multiplex PCR; TCRdb's copy has only in-frame clones and leaves some out. The data show approximately 100,000 clones, more than 75% seen once. Per germline, CDR1 SGHNT and CDR2 YYREEE (reference sequence). Trimming took 5 bases from V and 3 from J; bases not matched to a gene: 9. The CDR3 has 15 amino acids. The source of this sequence is a human donor with alopecia areata. The sample consisted of CD8+ T cells sorted from blood, taken at approximately week 30, from a patient treated with tofacitinib. V gene TRBV5-4 combines with J gene TRBJ2-3; 7 bases line up with TRBD2. CDR3 in DNA: TGTGCCAGCAGTGCATTGGGGGAGGGAACAGATACGCAGTATTTT. Amino acid sequence: CASSALGEGTDTQYF. The whole variable domain, filled in from reference TRBV5-4 and TRBJ2-3, reads ETGVTQSPTHLIKTRGQQVTLRCSSQSGHNTVSWYQQALGQGPQFIFQYYREEENGRGNFPPRFSGLQFPNYSSELNVNALELDDSALYLCASSALGEGTDTQYFGPGTRLTVL.